Here is one T cell receptor (beta chain) with its context. This sample was included in a study of blood T cell repertoires in COVID-19. At the level of the study: Samples of COVID-19 (acute and convalescent) were obtained from the United States, Italy and Spain. From T cells, B-cell-depleted T cells, or PBMCs came the material, which was cDNA or gDNA.

Original analysis: Amplification of reference gene primers provided the estimated nucleated cell counts. Some clones are missing from TCRdb's copy, which holds only in-frame ones; the method was immunoSEQ multiplex PCR. V and J calls and clone size are those listed in that table; D and trimming were worked out from the DNA. The data hold approximately 200,000 clones, with roughly nine tenths observed a single time. This TCR came from a man in his sixties or seventies with acute or convalescent COVID-19. Specimen: peripheral blood.

CDR3 coding DNA: TGTGCCAGCTCCCCCGACAATTACTATGGCTACACCTTC. This translates into CASSPDNYYGYTF. The gene calls are TRBV18 and TRBJ1-2, with no clear D. Germline assignment: CDR1 KGHSH and CDR2 LQKENI. The V end lost 6 bases, the J end lost 3 bases, and 11 bases lay between the germline ends. The CDR3 totals 13 residues.